The 21 T cell receptor beta chains presented below share a single source sample, sequenced in a study of cytomegalovirus exposure and HLA in healthy donors. With 60 Vbeta and 13 Jbeta primers, the PCR was carried out. Sequenced by immunoSEQ multiplex PCR; TCRdb stores in-frame clones only, minus some. The sample holds 140,000 or so clones, 60% to 80% seen once. The sample comprised PBMCs. The source is a woman in her thirties in good health and CMV-seronegative.

This chain joins TRBV28 and TRBJ2-7, with 7 bases lining up with TRBD1. V was pared by 2 bases and J by 5 bases, with 9 bases of the junction left unmatched. CDR3 length: 15 amino acids. Germline CDR1 is MDHEN and CDR2 is SYDVKM. The CDR3 here is CASSLPGRGSDEQYF. DNA of the CDR3: TGTGCCAGCAGTTTACCCGGCAGGGGGAGCGACGAGCAGTACTTC.

This rearrangement joins TRBV2 to TRBJ2-7; D perhaps matches TRBD2 (5 bases). The CDR3 is 13 amino acids. Germline CDR1 and CDR2: SNHLY and FYNNEI. The germline V and J ends were trimmed by 8 bases and 3 bases, with 14 bases remaining between them. The CDR3 DNA follows: TGTGCCAGCCTCGGGGATACAGACTACGAGCAGTACTTC. This sequence encodes CASLGDTDYEQYF.

The table lists this clone with a count of one. The V gene is TRBV7-2, the J gene TRBJ2-3; TRBD2 matches at 14 bases. V trimming: 5 bases; J trimming: 5 bases; junction bases outside the gene matches: 6. The germline V gene has CDR1 SGHTA and CDR2 FQGNSA. The CDR3 extends over 16 amino acids. CDR3 DNA: TGTGCCAGCAGCCCCCGACTAGCGGGGGGGCAAGATACGCAGTATTTT. It yields the protein CASSPRLAGGQDTQYF.

This clone was picked up one time. The chain joins TRBV6-1 to TRBJ1-4; 9 bases map to TRBD1. This CDR3 region has 14 residues. From germline, CDR1 is MNHNS and CDR2 SASEGT. The V gene end was trimmed by 2 bases and the J gene end by 7 bases; junction bases not matched to a gene: 2. The CDR3 spells CASSEQGQGEKLFF. The CDR3 DNA is TGTGCCAGCAGTGAACAGGGACAGGGTGAAAAACTGTTTTTT.

This clone was counted at least ten times. The chain carries TRBV5-1 and TRBJ1-1; a weak D match, TRBD1 (5 bases). The CDR3 length is 15 residues. V was pared by 1 base and J by 3 bases, with 13 bases between. Germline values: CDR1 SGHRS, CDR2 YFSETQ. The CDR3 DNA is TGCGCCAGCAGCTTGTCCCCCAGGGAAGACACTGAAGCTTTCTTT. Its protein product is CASSLSPREDTEAFF. Based on the CDR3 plus reference TRBV5-1 and TRBJ1-1, the full variable domain is KAGVTQTPRYLIKTRGQQVTLSCSPISGHRSVSWYQQTPGQGLQFLFEYFSETQRNKGNFPGRFSGRQFSNSRSEMNVSTLELGDSALYLCASSLSPREDTEAFFGQGTRLTVV.

The chain combines TRBV6-6 with TRBJ1-4; D is undetermined. Germline assignment: CDR1 MNHNY and CDR2 SVGAGI (reference sequence). The CDR3 is made up of 11 amino acids. The germline V and J ends were trimmed by 5 bases and 8 bases, with 6 bases remaining between them. The CDR3 DNA reads TGTGCCAGCAGTGAACAGGAAAAACTGTTTTTT. It translates to CASSEQEKLFF.

The rearrangement links TRBV4-1 to TRBJ2-1; no reliable D call. Trimming shortened V by 3 bases and J by 3 bases, and 18 bases separated the two germline ends. The CDR3 has 17 residues. Germline-derived CDR1 and CDR2 are MGHRA and YSYEKL. The CDR3 nucleotides are TGCGCCAGCAGCCATCAGGTCGGCAGCTCTTTCTACAATGAGCAGTTCTTC. It is translated as CASSHQVGSSFYNEQFF.

The V call is TRBV19, the J call TRBJ1-2; TRBD1 agrees at 7 bases. V was clipped by 5 bases and J by 7 bases; unmatched bases: 7. CDR3 length: 13 residues. Germline values: CDR1 LNHDA, CDR2 SQIVND (reference sequence). CDR3 DNA sequence: TGTGCCAGTAGTCTGGAACAGGGGAGTGGCTACACCTTC. This codes for CASSLEQGSGYTF.

This chain links TRBV6-1 with TRBJ2-7; TRBD2 agrees at 10 bases. V lost 6 bases to trimming and J lost 5 bases; unmatched junction nucleotides: 10. CDR1 and CDR2 from the germline V gene are MNHNS and SASEGT. The CDR3 consists of 15 residues. CDR3 nucleotides: TGTGCCAGCAGAGGGCTAGCGGGAGCTCTGGACGAGCAGTACTTC. Protein product: CASRGLAGALDEQYF.

The chain uses TRBV28 and TRBJ1-5; maybe TRBD1 (5 bases). V dropped 7 bases and J dropped 5 bases, with 15 bases sitting between them. The CDR3 has 14 residues. The germline V gene encodes CDR1 MDHEN and CDR2 SYDVKM. CDR3 amino acids: CASTGVGEDQPQHF. The CDR3 DNA follows: TGTGCCAGCACTGGGGTAGGGGAAGATCAGCCCCAGCATTTT.

The V gene is TRBV2, the J gene TRBJ2-5; D is possibly TRBD1 (6 bases). CDR1 and CDR2 (germline): SNHLY, FYNNEI. The CDR3 extends over 14 amino acids. V was trimmed by 5 bases and J by 1 base, leaving 11 bases between them. CDR3 sequence reads: CASSSDRFQETQYF. DNA of the CDR3: TGTGCCAGCAGTTCTGACAGGTTCCAAGAGACCCAGTACTTC.

The chain's CDR3 is CASSLVAAYNEQFF. The CDR3 nucleotides are TGCGCCAGCAGCTTGGTAGCGGCCTACAATGAGCAGTTCTTC. The rearrangement links TRBV5-1 to TRBJ2-1; possible D gene TRBD2, 6 bases. V gave up 0 bases and J gave up 2 bases, with 6 bases separating them. The germline gives CDR1 SGHRS, CDR2 YFSETQ. CDR3 size: 14 residues.

The chain couples TRBV7-9 to TRBJ2-1, with D possibly TRBD1 on 5 matching bases. Germline lookup yields CDR1 SEHNR and CDR2 FQNEAQ (reference sequence). V lost 7 bases, J lost 5 bases, and 15 bases lay in between. The CDR3 loop spans 14 amino acids. The CDR3 sequence is CASTLTGQDNEQFF. For the CDR3, the DNA is TGTGCCAGCACCCTCACAGGACAAGACAATGAGCAGTTCTTC.

The rearrangement uses TRBV20-1 and TRBJ1-5; no clear D gene. The CDR3 is 11 amino acids. V was shortened by 6 bases and J by 7 bases, with 10 bases between the two germline ends. Germline CDR1 and CDR2: DFQATT and SNEGSKA (reference sequence). DNA of the CDR3: TGCAGTGCACCACTAGGGCAGCCCCAGCATTTT. The encoded protein is CSAPLGQPQHF.

This chain joins TRBV19 and TRBJ2-5, with 7 bases fitting TRBD2. This CDR3 region has 17 residues. Unmatched junction bases numbered 8, after V lost 1 base and J lost 0 bases. Germline CDR1 reads LNHDA; CDR2 reads SQIVND (reference sequence). CDR3 residues: CASSIAWASGDQETQYF. The CDR3 DNA is TGTGCCAGTAGTATAGCATGGGCTAGCGGAGACCAAGAGACCCAGTACTTC.

The chain combines TRBV5-1 with TRBJ2-7, with TRBD2 identical over 10 bases. Trimming cost V 0 bases and J 0 bases; bases outside gene matches: 3. CDR1 is SGHRS and CDR2 is YFSETQ in the germline V gene. CDR3 length: 16 amino acids. Here the CDR3 reads CASSLVLAGSSYEQYF. The CDR3 nucleotides read TGCGCCAGCAGCTTGGTACTAGCGGGGAGCTCCTACGAGCAGTACTTC.

The rearrangement joins TRBV4-1 to TRBJ2-2; 9 bases agree with TRBD2. The CDR3 covers 17 residues. The trim removed 3 bases at V and 0 bases at J, leaving 5 bases unmatched. Germline V gene data show CDR1 as MGHRA and CDR2 as YSYEKL. This CDR3 is CASSHMRGGANTGELFF. In DNA form, the CDR3 reads TGCGCCAGCAGCCACATGCGGGGGGGTGCGAACACCGGGGAGCTGTTTTTT.

J is TRBJ2-1 and V is TRBV5-1; D perhaps matches TRBD2 (5 bases). In germline, CDR1 is SGHRS, CDR2 YFSETQ. The germline V and J ends were trimmed by 0 bases and 2 bases, with 21 bases remaining between them. CDR3 length: 19 residues. Here the CDR3 DNA reads TGCGCCAGCAGCTTGGCCCCCCGAGTGAGGGAAAGCACCTACAATGAGCAGTTCTTC. Protein product: CASSLAPRVRESTYNEQFF.

V is TRBV30 and J is TRBJ2-2, with 7 nucleotides matching TRBD2. This CDR3 is 12 amino acids long. CDR1 is GTSNPN and CDR2 is SVGIG in the germline V gene (reference sequence). Trimming cost V 5 bases and J 7 bases; bases outside gene matches: 4. The CDR3 spells CAWGRGHGELFF. The CDR3 DNA is TGTGCCTGGGGGAGGGGTCACGGGGAGCTGTTTTTT.

This clone was counted a few times. The chain uses TRBV7-2 and TRBJ1-6, with unresolved D. V was shortened by 1 base and J by 11 bases, with 21 bases between the two germline ends. Germline values: CDR1 SGHTA, CDR2 FQGNSA. CDR3 size: 17 residues. The CDR3 loop reads CASSLDLVGLADPPLHF. CDR3 nucleotide sequence: TGTGCCAGCAGCTTAGACTTAGTCGGTCTCGCGGATCCACCCCTCCACTTT.

The chain carries TRBV28 and TRBJ1-1; D is uncertain. Deletions cut 6 bases from V and 11 bases from J, with 25 bases between. CDR1 is MDHEN, CDR2 SYDVKM, per germline. The CDR3 sequence is 15 residues long. The CDR3 nucleotides read TGTGCCAGCAGATTACCTATTTTGGGCCGTGAAACCGCTTTCTTT. Protein: CASRLPILGRETAFF.